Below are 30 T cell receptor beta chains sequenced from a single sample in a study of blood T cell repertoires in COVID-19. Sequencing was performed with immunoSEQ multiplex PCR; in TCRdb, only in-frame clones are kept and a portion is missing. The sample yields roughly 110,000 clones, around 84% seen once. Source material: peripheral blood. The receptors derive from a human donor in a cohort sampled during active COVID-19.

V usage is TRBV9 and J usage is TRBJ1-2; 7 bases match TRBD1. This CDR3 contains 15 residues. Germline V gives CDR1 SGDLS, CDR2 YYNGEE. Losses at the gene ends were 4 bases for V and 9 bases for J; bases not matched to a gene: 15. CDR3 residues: CASSPHRDSRLRYTF. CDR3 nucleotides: TGTGCCAGCAGCCCGCACCGGGACAGCCGTCTTCGCTACACCTTC.

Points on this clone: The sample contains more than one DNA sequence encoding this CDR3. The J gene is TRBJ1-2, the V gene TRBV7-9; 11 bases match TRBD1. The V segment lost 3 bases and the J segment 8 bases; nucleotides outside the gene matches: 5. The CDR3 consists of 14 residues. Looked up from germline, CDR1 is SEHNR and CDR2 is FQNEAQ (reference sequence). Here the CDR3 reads CASSLGTGGRGYTF. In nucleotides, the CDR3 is TGTGCCAGCAGCTTGGGGACAGGGGGTCGGGGCTACACCTTC.

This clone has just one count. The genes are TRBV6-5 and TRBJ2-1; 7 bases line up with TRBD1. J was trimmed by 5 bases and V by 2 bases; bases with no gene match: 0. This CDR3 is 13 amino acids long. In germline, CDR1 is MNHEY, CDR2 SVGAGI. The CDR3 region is CASSYDRDNEQFF. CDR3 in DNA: TGTGCCAGCAGTTACGACAGGGACAATGAGCAGTTCTTC.

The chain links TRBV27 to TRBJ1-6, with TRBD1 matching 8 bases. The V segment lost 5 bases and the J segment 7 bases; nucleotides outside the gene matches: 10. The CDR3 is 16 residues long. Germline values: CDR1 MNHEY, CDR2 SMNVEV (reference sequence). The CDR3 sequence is CASSTPRQGNNSPLHF. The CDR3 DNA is TGTGCCAGCAGTACCCCCAGACAGGGGAACAATTCACCCCTCCACTTT.

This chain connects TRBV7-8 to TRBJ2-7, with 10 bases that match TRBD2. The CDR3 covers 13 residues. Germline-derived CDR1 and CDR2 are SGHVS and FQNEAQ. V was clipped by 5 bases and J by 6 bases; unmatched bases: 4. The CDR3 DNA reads TGTGCCAGCAGCACCGGGACTAGCGTCGAGCAGTACTTC. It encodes CASSTGTSVEQYF.

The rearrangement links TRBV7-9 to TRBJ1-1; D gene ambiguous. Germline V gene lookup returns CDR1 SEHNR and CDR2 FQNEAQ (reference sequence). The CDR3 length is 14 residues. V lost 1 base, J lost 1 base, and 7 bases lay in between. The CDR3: CASSLVAGNTEAFF. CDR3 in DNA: TGTGCCAGCAGCTTAGTGGCGGGGAACACTGAAGCTTTCTTT. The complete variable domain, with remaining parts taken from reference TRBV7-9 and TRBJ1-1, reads DTGVSQNPRHKITKRGQNVTFRCDPISEHNRLYWYRQTLGQGPEFLTYFQNEAQLEKSRLLSDRFSAERPKGSFSTLEIQRTEQGDSAMYLCASSLVAGNTEAFFGQGTRLTVV.

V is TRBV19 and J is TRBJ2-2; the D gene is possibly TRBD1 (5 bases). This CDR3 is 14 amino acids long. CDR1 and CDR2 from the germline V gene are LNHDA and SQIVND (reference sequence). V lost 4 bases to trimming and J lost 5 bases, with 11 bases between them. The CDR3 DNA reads TGTGCCAGTAGTACACAGGCGGAGACCGGGGAGCTGTTTTTT. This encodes CASSTQAETGELFF.

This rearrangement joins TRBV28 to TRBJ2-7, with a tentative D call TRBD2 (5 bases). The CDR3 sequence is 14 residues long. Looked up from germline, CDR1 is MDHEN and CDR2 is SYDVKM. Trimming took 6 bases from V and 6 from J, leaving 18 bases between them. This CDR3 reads CASSQRPGLAEQYF. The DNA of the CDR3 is TGTGCCAGCAGCCAAAGACCGGGGTTAGCCGAGCAGTACTTC.

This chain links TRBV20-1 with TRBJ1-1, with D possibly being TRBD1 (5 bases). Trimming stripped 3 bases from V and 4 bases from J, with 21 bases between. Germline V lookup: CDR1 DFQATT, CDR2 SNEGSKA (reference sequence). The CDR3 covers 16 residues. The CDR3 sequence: CSASEESTGLATEAFF. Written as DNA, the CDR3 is TGCAGTGCTAGTGAGGAGAGTACAGGCTTAGCCACTGAAGCTTTCTTT.

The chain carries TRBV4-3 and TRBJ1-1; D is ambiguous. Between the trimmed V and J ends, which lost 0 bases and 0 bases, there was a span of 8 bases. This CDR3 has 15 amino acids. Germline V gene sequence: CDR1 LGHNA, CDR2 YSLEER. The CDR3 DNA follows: TGCGCCAGCAGCCAAGATTTATTAATGAACACTGAAGCTTTCTTT. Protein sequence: CASSQDLLMNTEAFF.

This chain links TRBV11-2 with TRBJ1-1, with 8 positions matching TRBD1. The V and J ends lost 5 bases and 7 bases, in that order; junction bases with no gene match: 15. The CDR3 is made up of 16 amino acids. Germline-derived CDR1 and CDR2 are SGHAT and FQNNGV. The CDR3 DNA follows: TGTGCCAGCAGCAACGACGGAGGACAGGGAGGGTTTGAAGCTTTCTTT. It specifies CASSNDGGQGGFEAFF.

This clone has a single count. CDR3 nucleotide sequence: TGTGCCAGCAGCAAAGAAAGGGTCGGGACAGGGAACTATGGCTACACCTTC. Its translation: CASSKERVGTGNYGYTF. The chain is built from TRBV11-2 and TRBJ1-2; 9 bases line up with TRBD1. The CDR3 consists of 17 residues. CDR1 and CDR2 from the germline V gene are SGHAT and FQNNGV. With V trimmed by 5 bases and J by 2 bases, 12 bases remained unmatched. Full variable domain (outside the CDR3, taken from reference TRBV11-2 and TRBJ1-2): EAGVAQSPRYKIIEKRQSVAFWCNPISGHATLYWYQQILGQGPKLLIQFQNNGVVDDSQLPKDRFSAERLKGVDSTLKIQPAKLEDSAVYLCASSKERVGTGNYGYTFGSGTRLTVV.

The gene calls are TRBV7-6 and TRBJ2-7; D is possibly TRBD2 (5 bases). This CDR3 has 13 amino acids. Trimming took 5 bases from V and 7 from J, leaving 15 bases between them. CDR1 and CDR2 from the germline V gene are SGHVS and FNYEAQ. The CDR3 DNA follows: TGTGCCAGCAGCCAGTTCACCCCGGGGGAGCAGTACTTC. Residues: CASSQFTPGEQYF.

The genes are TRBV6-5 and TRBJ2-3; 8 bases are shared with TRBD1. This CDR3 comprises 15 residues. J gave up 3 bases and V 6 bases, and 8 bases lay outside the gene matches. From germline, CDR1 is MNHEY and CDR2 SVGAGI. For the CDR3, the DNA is TGTGCCAGCAGCGACAGGGGAACCTTAACAGATACGCAGTATTTT. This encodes CASSDRGTLTDTQYF.

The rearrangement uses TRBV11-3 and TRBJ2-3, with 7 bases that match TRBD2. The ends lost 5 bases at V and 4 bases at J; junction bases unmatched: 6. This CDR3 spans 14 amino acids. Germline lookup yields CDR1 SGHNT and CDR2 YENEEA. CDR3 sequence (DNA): TGTGCCAGCAGCCCACGGCGGGGGTCAGATACGCAGTATTTT. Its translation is CASSPRRGSDTQYF. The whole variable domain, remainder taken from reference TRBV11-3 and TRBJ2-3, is EAGVVQSPRYKIIEKKQPVAFWCNPISGHNTLYWYLQNLGQGPELLIRYENEEAVDDSQLPKDRFSAERLKGVDSTLKIQPAELGDSAVYLCASSPRRGSDTQYFGPGTRLTVL.

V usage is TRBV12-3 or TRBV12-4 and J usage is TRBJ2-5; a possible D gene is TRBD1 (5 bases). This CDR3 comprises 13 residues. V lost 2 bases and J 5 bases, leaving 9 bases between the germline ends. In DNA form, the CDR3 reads TGTGCCAGCAGTTTAAGGGGTGGGGAGACCCAGTACTTC. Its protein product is CASSLRGGETQYF.

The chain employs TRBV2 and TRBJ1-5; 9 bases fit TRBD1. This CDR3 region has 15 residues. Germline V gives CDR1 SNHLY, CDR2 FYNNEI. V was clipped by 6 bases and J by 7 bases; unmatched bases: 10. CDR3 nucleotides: TGTGCCAGCAGATCGCGGGGACAGGGAGTGCAGCCCCAGCATTTT. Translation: CASRSRGQGVQPQHF.

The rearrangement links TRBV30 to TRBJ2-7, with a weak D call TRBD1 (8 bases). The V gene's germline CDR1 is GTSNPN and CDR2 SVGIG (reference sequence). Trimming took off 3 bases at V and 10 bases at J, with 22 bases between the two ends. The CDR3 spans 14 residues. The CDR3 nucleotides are TGTGCCTGGAGAATCTCCGGACAGGGAGGGAGACAGTACTTC. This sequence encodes CAWRISGQGGRQYF.

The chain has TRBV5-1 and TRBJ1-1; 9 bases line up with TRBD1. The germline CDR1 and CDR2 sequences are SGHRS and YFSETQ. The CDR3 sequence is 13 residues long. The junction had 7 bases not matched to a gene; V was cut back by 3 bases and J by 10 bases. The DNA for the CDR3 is TGCGCCAGCAGCTCAGGGGGACAGGGTGGAGCTTTCTTT. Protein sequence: CASSSGGQGGAFF.

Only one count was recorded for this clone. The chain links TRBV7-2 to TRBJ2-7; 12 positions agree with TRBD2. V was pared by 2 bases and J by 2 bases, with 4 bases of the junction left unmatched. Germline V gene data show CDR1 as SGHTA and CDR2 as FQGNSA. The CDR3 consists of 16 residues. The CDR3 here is CASSLKGLAGTYEQYF. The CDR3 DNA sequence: TGTGCCAGCAGCTTAAAGGGACTAGCGGGCACCTACGAGCAGTACTTC.

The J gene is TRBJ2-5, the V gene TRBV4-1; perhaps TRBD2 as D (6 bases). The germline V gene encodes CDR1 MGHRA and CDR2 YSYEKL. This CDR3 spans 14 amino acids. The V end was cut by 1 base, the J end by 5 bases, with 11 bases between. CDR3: CASSQVGTWETQYF. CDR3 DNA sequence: TGCGCCAGCAGCCAAGTCGGGACTTGGGAGACCCAGTACTTC.

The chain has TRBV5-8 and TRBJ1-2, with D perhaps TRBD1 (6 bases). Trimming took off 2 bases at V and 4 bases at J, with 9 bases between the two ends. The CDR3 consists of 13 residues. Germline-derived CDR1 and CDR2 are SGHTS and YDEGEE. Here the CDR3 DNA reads TGTGCCAGCAGCTTTACAGGGTTCTATGGCTACACCTTC. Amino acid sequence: CASSFTGFYGYTF. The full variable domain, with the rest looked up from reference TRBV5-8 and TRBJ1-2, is EAGVTQSPTHLIKTRGQQATLRCSPISGHTSVYWYQQALGLGLQFLLWYDEGEERNRGNFPPRFSGRQFPNYSSELNVNALELEDSALYLCASSFTGFYGYTFGSGTRLTVV.

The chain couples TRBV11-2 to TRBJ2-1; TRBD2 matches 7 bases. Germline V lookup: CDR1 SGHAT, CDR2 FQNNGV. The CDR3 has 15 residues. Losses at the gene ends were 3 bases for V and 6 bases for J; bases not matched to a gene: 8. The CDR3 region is CASSFKRGGLNEQFF. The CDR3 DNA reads TGTGCCAGCAGCTTCAAGCGCGGGGGACTCAATGAGCAGTTCTTC. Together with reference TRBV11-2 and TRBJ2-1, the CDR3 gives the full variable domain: EAGVAQSPRYKIIEKRQSVAFWCNPISGHATLYWYQQILGQGPKLLIQFQNNGVVDDSQLPKDRFSAERLKGVDSTLKIQPAKLEDSAVYLCASSFKRGGLNEQFFGPGTRLTVL.

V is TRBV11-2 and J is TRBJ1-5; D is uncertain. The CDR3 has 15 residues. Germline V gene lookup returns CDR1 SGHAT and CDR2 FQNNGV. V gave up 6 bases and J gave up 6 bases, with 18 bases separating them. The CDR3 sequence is CASSFLGEKGQPQHF. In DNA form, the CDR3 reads TGTGCCAGCAGTTTCCTTGGGGAGAAGGGTCAGCCCCAGCATTTT.

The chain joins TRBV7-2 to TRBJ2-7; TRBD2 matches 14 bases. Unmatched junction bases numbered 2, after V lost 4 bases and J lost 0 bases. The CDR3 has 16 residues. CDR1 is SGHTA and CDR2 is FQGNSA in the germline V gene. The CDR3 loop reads CASSWGLAGVSYEQYF. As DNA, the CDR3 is TGTGCCAGCAGCTGGGGACTAGCGGGGGTCTCCTACGAGCAGTACTTC. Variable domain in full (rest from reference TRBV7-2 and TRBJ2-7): GAGVSQSPSNKVTEKGKDVELRCDPISGHTALYWYRQSLGQGLEFLIYFQGNSAPDKSGLPSDRFSAERTGGSVSTLTIQRTQQEDSAVYLCASSWGLAGVSYEQYFGPGTRLTVT.

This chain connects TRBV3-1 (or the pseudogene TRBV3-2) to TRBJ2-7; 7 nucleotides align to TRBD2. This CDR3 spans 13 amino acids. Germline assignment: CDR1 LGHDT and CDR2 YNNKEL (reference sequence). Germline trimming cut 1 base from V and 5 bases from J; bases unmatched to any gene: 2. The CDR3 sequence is CASSQGEGNEQYF. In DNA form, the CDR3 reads TGTGCCAGCAGCCAAGGGGAGGGGAACGAGCAGTACTTC.

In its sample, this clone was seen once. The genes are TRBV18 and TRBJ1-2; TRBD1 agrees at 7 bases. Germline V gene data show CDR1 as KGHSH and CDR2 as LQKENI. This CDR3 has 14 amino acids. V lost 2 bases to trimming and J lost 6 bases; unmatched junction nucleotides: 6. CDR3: CASSPLGTDNGYTF. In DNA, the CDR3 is TGTGCCAGCTCACCATTGGGGACAGACAATGGCTACACCTTC. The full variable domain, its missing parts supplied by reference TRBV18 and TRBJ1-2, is NAGVMQNPRHLVRRRGQEARLRCSPMKGHSHVYWYRQLPEEGLKFMVYLQKENIIDESGMPKERFSAEFPKEGPSILRIQQVVRGDSAAYFCASSPLGTDNGYTFGSGTRLTVV.

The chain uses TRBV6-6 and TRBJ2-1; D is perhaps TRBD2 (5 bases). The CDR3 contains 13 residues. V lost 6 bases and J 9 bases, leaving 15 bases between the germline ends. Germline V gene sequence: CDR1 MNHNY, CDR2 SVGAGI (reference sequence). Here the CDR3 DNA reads TGTGCCAGCAGCGCCCCCCCCCGGGGTGAGCAGTTCTTC. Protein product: CASSAPPRGEQFF.

The CDR3 bases are TGTGCCAGCAGCCTGACAGGGGTTCGTGGCTACACCTTC. This translates into CASSLTGVRGYTF. The chain has TRBV28 and TRBJ1-2, with TRBD1 matching 8 bases. J lost 7 bases, V lost 6 bases, and 7 bases had no gene match. The CDR3 spans 13 residues. The germline V gene encodes CDR1 MDHEN and CDR2 SYDVKM.

The CDR3 sequence is CASSPRRTGETQETQYF. DNA of the CDR3: TGTGCCAGCTCACCACGCAGAACGGGGGAAACACAAGAGACCCAGTACTTC. The J gene is TRBJ2-5, the V gene TRBV18, with D tentatively TRBD2 (6 bases). CDR1 and CDR2 (germline): KGHSH, LQKENI. Trimming removed 1 base from V and 2 bases from J, with 17 bases in between. CDR3 length: 17 amino acids.